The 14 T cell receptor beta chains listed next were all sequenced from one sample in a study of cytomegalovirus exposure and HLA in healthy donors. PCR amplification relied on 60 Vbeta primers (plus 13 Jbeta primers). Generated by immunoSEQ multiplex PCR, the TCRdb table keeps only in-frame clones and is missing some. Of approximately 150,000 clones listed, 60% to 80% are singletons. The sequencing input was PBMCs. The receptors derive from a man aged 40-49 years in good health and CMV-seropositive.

In DNA, the CDR3 is TGTGCCAGCAGCTTAGATTTAGGGACTTGGCAGTTCTTC. Translated, it gives CASSLDLGTWQFF. This chain connects TRBV7-8 to TRBJ2-1, with D possibly TRBD2 on 6 matching bases. V was clipped by 1 base and J by 12 bases, with 13 bases between them. From germline, CDR1 is SGHVS and CDR2 FQNEAQ. This CDR3 comprises 13 residues.

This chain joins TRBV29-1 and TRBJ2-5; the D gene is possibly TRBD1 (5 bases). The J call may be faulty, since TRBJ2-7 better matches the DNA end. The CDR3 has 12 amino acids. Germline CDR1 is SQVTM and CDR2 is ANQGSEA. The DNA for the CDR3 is TGCAGCGCATGGACATCTGCCTACGAGCAGTACTTC. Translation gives CSAWTSAYEQYF.

Here the CDR3 DNA reads TGTGCCAGCAGTTACCCGCACTGGGGCTCTGAGCAGTTCTTC. This codes for CASSYPHWGSEQFF. The genes are TRBV6-5 and TRBJ2-1, with D perhaps TRBD1 (5 bases). The CDR3 contains 14 residues. Trimming removed 2 bases from V and 9 bases from J, with 14 bases in between. The V gene's germline CDR1 is MNHEY and CDR2 SVGAGI.

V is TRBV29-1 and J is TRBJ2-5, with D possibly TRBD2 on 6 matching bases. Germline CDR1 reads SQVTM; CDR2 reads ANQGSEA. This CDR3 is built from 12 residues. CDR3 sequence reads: CSVFQGGETQYF. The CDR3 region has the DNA TGCAGTGTATTCCAGGGAGGAGAGACCCAGTACTTC.

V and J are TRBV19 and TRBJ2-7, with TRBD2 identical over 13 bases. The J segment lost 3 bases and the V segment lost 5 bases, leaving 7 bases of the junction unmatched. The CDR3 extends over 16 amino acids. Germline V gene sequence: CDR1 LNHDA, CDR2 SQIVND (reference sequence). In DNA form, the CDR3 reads TGTGCCAGTAGTCAAAGGGGGACTAGCGGGGTCTACGAGCAGTACTTC. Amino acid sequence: CASSQRGTSGVYEQYF. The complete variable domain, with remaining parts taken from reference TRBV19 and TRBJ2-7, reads DGGITQSPKYLFRKEGQNVTLSCEQNLNHDAMYWYRQDPGQGLRLIYYSQIVNDFQKGDIAEGYSVSREKKESFPLTVTSAQKNPTAFYLCASSQRGTSGVYEQYFGPGTRLTVT.

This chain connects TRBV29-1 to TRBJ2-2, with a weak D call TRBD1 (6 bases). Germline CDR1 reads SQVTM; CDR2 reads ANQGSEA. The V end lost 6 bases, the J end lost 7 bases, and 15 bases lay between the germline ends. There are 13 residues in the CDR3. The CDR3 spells CSVSGVGNGELFF. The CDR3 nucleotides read TGCAGCGTATCAGGGGTCGGGAACGGGGAGCTGTTTTTT.

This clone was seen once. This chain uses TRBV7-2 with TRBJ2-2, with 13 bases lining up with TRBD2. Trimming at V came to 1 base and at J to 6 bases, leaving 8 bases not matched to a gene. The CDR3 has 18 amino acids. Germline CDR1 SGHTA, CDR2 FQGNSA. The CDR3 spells CASSLGAGLAGVPGELFF. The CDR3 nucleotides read TGTGCCAGCAGCTTAGGCGCCGGACTAGCGGGAGTGCCCGGGGAGCTGTTTTTT.

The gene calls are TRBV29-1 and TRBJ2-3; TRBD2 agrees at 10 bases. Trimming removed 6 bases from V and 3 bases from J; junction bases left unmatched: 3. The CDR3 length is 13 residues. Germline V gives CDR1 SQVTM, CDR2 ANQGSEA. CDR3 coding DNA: TGCAGCGTCGAGGGACTAGCGACAGATACGCAGTATTTT. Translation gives CSVEGLATDTQYF.

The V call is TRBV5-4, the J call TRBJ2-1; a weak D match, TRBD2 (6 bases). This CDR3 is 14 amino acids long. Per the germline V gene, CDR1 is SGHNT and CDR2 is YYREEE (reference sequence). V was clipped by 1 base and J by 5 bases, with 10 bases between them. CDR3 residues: CASSLWGLHNEQFF. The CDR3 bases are TGTGCCAGCAGCTTGTGGGGACTTCACAATGAGCAGTTCTTC.

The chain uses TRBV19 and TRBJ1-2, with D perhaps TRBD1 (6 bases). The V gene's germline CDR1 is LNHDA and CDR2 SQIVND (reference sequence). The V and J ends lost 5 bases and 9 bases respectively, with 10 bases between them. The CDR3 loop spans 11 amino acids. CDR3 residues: CASSATGRYTF. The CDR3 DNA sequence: TGTGCCAGTAGTGCAACAGGGCGCTACACCTTC.

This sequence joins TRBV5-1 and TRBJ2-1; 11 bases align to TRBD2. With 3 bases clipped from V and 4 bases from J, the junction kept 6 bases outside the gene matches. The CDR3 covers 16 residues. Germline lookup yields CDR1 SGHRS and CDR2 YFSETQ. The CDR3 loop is CASSSGGTSGYNEQFF. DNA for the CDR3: TGCGCCAGCAGCTCGGGCGGGACTAGCGGTTACAATGAGCAGTTCTTC.

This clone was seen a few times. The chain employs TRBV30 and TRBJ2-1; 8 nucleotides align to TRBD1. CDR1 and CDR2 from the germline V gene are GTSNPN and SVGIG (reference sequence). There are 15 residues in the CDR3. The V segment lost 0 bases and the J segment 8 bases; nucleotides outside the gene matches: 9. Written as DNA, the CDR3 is TGTGCCTGGAGTGTACTAGGACAGGGTGGGCATGAGCAGTTCTTC. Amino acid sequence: CAWSVLGQGGHEQFF.

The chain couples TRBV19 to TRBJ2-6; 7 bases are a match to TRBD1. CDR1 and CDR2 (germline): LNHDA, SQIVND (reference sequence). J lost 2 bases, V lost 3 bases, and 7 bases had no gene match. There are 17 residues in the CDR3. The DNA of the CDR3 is TGTGCCAGTAGTATGCCACAGGGGAACACTGGGGCCAACGTCCTGACTTTC. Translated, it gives CASSMPQGNTGANVLTF.

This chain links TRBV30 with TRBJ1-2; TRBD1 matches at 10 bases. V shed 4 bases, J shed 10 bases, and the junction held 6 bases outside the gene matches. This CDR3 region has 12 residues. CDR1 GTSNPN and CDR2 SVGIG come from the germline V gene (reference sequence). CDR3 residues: CAWKGTGENYTF. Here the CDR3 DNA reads TGTGCCTGGAAGGGGACAGGGGAGAACTACACCTTC.